A selection of T cell receptor beta chains follows, all from one sample in a study of cytomegalovirus exposure and HLA in healthy donors. Produced via immunoSEQ multiplex PCR; TCRdb's table is partial and in-frame only. In total, the table holds some 110,000 clones. Sequences were obtained from PBMCs. All receptors derive from a young man in good health and CMV-seronegative. The CDR3 runs from the conserved cysteine through the conserved F or W. A D gene is named only where the DNA matches it firmly.

CDR3 DNA,CDR3 protein,D gene,V gene,J gene
TGTGCCAGCATTCCTAGGAGGGTTTACACTGAAGCTTTCTTT,CASIPRRVYTEAFF,NA,TRBV2,TRBJ1-1
TGTGCCAGCAGCTTAAAAGGGGGCGGGGCTGAAAAACTGTTTTTT,CASSLKGGGAEKLFF,TRBD1,TRBV13,TRBJ1-4
TGTGCCAGCGGGGGACGGGGGGGCCGAGAGACCCAGTACTTC,CASGGRGGRETQYF,TRBD2,TRBV9,TRBJ2-5
TGTGCCAGCAGCTTAGGGGGGCGAACGGGTACGCAGTATTTT,CASSLGGRTGTQYF,NA,TRBV7-2,TRBJ2-3
TGTGCCAGCATCGATAACAGGGACGAGCAGTACTTC,CASIDNRDEQYF,NA,TRBV6-6,TRBJ2-7
TGCGCCAGCAGCGCTTTACAGGGATCAGATGGCTACACCTTC,CASSALQGSDGYTF,NA,TRBV5-1,TRBJ1-2
TGCGCCAGCAGCTTGGGGCCTACAGGTGCAGATACGCAGTATTTT,CASSLGPTGADTQYF,NA,TRBV5-1,TRBJ2-3
TGCGCCAGCAGCCAAGAGAGGGGGCTCCCGACAGATACGCAGTATTTT,CASSQERGLPTDTQYF,TRBD1,TRBV4-1,TRBJ2-3
TGCGCCAGCAGCTTGGCAAAGAGACTAGCGGGGGACTCCTACGAGCAGTACTTC,CASSLAKRLAGDSYEQYF,TRBD2,TRBV5-1,TRBJ2-7
TGTGCCAGCAGTGAAGGCCAGGGGGGTCACTATGGCTACACCTTC,CASSEGQGGHYGYTF,TRBD1,TRBV2,TRBJ1-2
TGTGCCAGCAGCCTGGGACAGGGTGGGTTAAACTGGGGCTACACCTTC,CASSLGQGGLNWGYTF,TRBD1,TRBV7-6,TRBJ1-2
TGTGCCAGCAGCGCTCAAGGGCGGGGGGTTAACTACGAGCAGTACTTC,CASSAQGRGVNYEQYF,TRBD2,TRBV5-4,TRBJ2-7
TGTGCCAGCAGCGCAGGGGGTGAGCAGTTCTTC,CASSAGGEQFF,TRBD1,TRBV11-3,TRBJ2-1
TGTGCCAGCTCACCAGGGGCCACTAATGAAAAACTGTTTTTT,CASSPGATNEKLFF,NA,TRBV18,TRBJ1-4
TGTGCCAGCAGACCCCAGACAGGGGAGTCCTACGAGCAGTACTTC,CASRPQTGESYEQYF,TRBD1,TRBV6-6,TRBJ2-7